A selection of T cell receptor beta chains follows, all from one sample in a study of blood T cells in healthy people across ages. MiXCR was run by TCRdb on the 5' RACE reads, yielding one entry per CDR3 protein. The sample has about 900,000 distinct CDR3 sequences, 45% to 50% seen once. The material sequenced was blood. These receptors originate from a young man in good health. CDR3s include the opening cysteine and the closing phenylalanine or tryptophan. Each record gives: CDR3 length, J gene, clone size, D gene, V gene, CDR3 protein, CDR3 DNA. The D gene is left open where the match is weak. Clone size is shown for a subset of rows, as once, few, many or a class of expanded clone.

14	TRBJ1-2	once	TRBD1	TRBV2	CASSARDSLHGYTF	TGTGCCAGCAGCGCCCGGGACAGCCTCCATGGCTACACCTTC
14	TRBJ2-5	few	NA	TRBV29-1	CSVSGRGTQETQYF	TGCAGCGTTTCGGGCAGGGGCACACAAGAGACCCAGTACTTC
16	TRBJ2-7	NA	TRBD1	TRBV12-3/TRBV12-4	CASSPTGGLTSYEQYF	TGTGCCAGCAGCCCCACAGGGGGCCTCACCTCCTACGAGCAGTACTTC
16	TRBJ2-7	NA	TRBD1	TRBV6-6	CASSYFGQGASREQYF	TGTGCCAGCAGTTATTTCGGACAGGGGGCAAGTCGCGAGCAGTACTTC
17	TRBJ2-1	NA	TRBD2	TRBV5-1	CASSSTLRGGPYNEQFF	TGCGCCAGCAGCTCGACCTTGCGGGGGGGTCCCTACAATGAGCAGTTCTTC
15	TRBJ1-1	NA	NA	TRBV21-1	CARVQGPHTNTEAFF	TGTGCCAGGGTACAGGGACCCCACACGAACACTGAAGCTTTCTTT
18	TRBJ2-6	NA	TRBD2	TRBV28	CASSSQSGGPTGANVLTF	TGTGCCAGCAGTTCCCAGAGCGGGGGTCCAACTGGGGCCAACGTCCTGACTTTC
17	TRBJ2-6	few	NA	TRBV9	CASSPDTSYSGANVLTF	TGTGCCAGCAGCCCGGACACATCCTACTCTGGGGCCAACGTCCTGACTTTC
13	TRBJ1-2	few	NA	TRBV25-1	CASSTGGQYGYTF	TGTGCCAGCAGTACGGGGGGTCAATATGGCTACACCTTC
13	TRBJ2-1	few	NA	TRBV7-3	CASSEGYNNEQFF	TGTGCCAGCAGCGAGGGGTACAACAATGAGCAGTTCTTC
15	TRBJ2-3	NA	TRBD2	TRBV28	CANSSSGGVTDTQYF	TGTGCCAATAGTTCAAGCGGGGGGGTCACAGATACGCAGTATTTT